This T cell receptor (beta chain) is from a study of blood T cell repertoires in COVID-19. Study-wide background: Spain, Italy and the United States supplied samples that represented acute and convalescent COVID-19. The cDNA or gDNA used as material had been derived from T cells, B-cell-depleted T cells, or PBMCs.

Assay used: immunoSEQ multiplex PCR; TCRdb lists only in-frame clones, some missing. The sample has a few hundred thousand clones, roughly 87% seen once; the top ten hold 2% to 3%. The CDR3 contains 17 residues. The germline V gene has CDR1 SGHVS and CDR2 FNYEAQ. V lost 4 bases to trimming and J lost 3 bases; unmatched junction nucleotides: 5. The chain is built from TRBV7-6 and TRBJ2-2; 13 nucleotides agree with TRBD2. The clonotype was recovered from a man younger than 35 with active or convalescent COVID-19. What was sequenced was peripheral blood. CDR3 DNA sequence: TGTGCCAGCAGCTCCCGGACTAGCGGGGGTGACACCGGGGAGCTGTTTTTT. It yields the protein CASSSRTSGGDTGELFF.